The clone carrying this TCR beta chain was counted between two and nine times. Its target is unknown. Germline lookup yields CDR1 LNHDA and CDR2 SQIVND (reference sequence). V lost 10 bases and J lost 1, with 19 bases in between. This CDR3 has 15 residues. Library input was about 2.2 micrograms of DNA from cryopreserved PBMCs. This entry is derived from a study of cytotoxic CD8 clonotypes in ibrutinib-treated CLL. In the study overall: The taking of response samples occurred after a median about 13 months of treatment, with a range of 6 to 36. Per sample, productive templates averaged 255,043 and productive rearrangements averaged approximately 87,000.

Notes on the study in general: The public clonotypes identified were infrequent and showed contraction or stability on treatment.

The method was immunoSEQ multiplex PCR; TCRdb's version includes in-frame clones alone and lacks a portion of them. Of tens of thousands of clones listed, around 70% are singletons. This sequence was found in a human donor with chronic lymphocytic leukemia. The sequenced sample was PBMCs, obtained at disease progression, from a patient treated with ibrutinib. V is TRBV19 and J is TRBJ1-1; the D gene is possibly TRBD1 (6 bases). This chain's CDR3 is CAIRSWGQANTEAFF. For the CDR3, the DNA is TGTGCCATCCGGTCTTGGGGGCAGGCGAACACTGAAGCTTTCTTT.